This TCR beta chain was profiled in a study of blood T cell repertoires in COVID-19. Study-level background: The United States, Italy and Spain provided the acute and convalescent COVID-19 samples.

The V gene end was trimmed by 7 bases and the J gene end by 8 bases; junction bases not matched to a gene: 7. The CDR3 consists of 13 residues. Germline lookup yields CDR1 SGDLS and CDR2 YYNGEE. In the original processing: It was from reference gene primer amplification that nucleated cell counts were estimated. Using immunoSEQ multiplex PCR, the repertoire was profiled, and TCRdb retains in-frame clones only, with some absent. That table furnishes V, J and clone size, whereas the DNA furnished D and trimming. The sample comprises approximately 250,000 clones, approximately 86% of which are singletons, and approximately 10% rests with the top ten.

This sequence originates from a man aged 35 to 55 with active or convalescent COVID-19. The V gene is TRBV9, the J gene TRBJ2-1; TRBD2 agrees at 9 bases. Sample: peripheral blood. The CDR3: CASARGGGDEQFF. The CDR3 DNA reads as TGTGCCAGCGCCCGTGGCGGGGGGGATGAGCAGTTCTTC.